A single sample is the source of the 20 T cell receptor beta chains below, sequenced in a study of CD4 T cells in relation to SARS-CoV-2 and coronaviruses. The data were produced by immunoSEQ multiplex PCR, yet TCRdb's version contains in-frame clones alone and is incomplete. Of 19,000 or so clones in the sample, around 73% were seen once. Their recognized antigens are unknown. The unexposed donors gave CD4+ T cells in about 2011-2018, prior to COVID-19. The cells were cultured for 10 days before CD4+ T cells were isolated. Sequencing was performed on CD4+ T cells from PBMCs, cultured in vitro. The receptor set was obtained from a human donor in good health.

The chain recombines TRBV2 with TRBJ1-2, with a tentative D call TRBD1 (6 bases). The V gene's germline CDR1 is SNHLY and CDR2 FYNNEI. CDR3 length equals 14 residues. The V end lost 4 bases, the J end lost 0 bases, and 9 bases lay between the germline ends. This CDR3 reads CASSVDRANYGYTF. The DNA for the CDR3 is TGTGCCAGCAGTGTGGACAGAGCTAACTATGGCTACACCTTC.

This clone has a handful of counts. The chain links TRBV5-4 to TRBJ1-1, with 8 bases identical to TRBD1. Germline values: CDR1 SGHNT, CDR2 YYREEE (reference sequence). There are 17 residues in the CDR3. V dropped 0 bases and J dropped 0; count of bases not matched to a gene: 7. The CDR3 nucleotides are TGTGCCAGCAGCTTGGTGGGTGGCAGGGGGCTGAACACTGAAGCTTTCTTT. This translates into CASSLVGGRGLNTEAFF.

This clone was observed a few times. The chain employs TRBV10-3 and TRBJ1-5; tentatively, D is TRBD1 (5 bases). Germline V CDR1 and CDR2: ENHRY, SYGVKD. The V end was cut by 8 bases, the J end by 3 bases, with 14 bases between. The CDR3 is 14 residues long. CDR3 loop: CAIWEGEDNQPQHF. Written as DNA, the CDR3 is TGTGCCATCTGGGAAGGGGAGGACAATCAGCCCCAGCATTTT.

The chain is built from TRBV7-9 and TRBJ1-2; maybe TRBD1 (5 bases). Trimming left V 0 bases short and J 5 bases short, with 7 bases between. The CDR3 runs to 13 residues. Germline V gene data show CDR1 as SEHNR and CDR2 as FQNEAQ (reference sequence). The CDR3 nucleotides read TGTGCCAGCAGCTTAGCGACAGAGTATGGCTACACCTTC. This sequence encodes CASSLATEYGYTF. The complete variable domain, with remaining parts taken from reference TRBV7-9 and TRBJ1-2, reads DTGVSQNPRHKITKRGQNVTFRCDPISEHNRLYWYRQTLGQGPEFLTYFQNEAQLEKSRLLSDRFSAERPKGSFSTLEIQRTEQGDSAMYLCASSLATEYGYTFGSGTRLTVV.

Here the CDR3 reads CASSYYRGQRSYNEQFF. The CDR3 region has the DNA TGTGCCAGCAGCTATTACAGGGGGCAGAGGTCCTACAATGAGCAGTTCTTC. The chain recombines TRBV14 with TRBJ2-1, with 9 bases aligning to TRBD1. The CDR3 has 17 amino acids. Trimming removed 5 bases from V and 1 base from J; junction bases left unmatched: 9. Looked up from germline, CDR1 is SGHDN and CDR2 is FVKESK.

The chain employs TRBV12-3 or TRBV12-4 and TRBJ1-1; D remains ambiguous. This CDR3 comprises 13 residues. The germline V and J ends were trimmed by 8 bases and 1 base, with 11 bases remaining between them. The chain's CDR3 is CASAELENTEAFF. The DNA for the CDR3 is TGTGCCAGCGCCGAGTTGGAGAACACTGAAGCTTTCTTT.

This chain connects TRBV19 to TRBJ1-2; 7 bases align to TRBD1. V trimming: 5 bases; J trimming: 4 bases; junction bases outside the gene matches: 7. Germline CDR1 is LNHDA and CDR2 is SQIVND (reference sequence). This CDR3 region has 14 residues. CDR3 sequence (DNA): TGTGCCAGTAGTCACCGGAGGGGGCCCTATGGCTACACCTTC. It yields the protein CASSHRRGPYGYTF. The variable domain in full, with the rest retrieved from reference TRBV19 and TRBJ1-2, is DGGITQSPKYLFRKEGQNVTLSCEQNLNHDAMYWYRQDPGQGLRLIYYSQIVNDFQKGDIAEGYSVSREKKESFPLTVTSAQKNPTAFYLCASSHRRGPYGYTFGSGTRLTVV.

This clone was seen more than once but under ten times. CDR3 DNA: TGTGCCAGCGGGCAGGCCCGACCCTACGAGCAGTACTTC. This codes for CASGQARPYEQYF. The chain couples TRBV28 to TRBJ2-7; D is unclear. The CDR3 has 13 amino acids. Trimming cost V 8 bases and J 2 bases, with 13 bases left between them. Germline assignment: CDR1 MDHEN and CDR2 SYDVKM. The full variable domain, its missing parts supplied by reference TRBV28 and TRBJ2-7, is DVKVTQSSRYLVKRTGEKVFLECVQDMDHENMFWYRQDPGLGLRLIYFSYDVKMKEKGDIPEGYSVSREKKERFSLILESASTNQTSMYLCASGQARPYEQYFGPGTRLTVT.

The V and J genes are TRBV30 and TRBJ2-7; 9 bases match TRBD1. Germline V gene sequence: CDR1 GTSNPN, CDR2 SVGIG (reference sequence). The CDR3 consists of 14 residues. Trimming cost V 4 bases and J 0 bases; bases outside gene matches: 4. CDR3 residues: CAWKGTGNSYEQYF. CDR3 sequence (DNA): TGTGCCTGGAAGGGGACAGGGAACTCCTACGAGCAGTACTTC. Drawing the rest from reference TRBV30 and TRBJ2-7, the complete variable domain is SQTIHQWPATLVQPVGSPLSLECTVEGTSNPNLYWYRQAAGRGLQLLFYSVGIGQISSEVPQNLSASRPQDRQFILSSKKLLLSDSGFYLCAWKGTGNSYEQYFGPGTRLTVT.

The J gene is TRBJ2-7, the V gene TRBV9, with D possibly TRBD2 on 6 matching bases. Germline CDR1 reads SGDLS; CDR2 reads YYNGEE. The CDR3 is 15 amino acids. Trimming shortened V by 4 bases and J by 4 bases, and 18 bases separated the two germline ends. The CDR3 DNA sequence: TGTGCCAGCAGCTCCCGGGACTCGGGAACGTACGAGCAGTACTTC. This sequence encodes CASSSRDSGTYEQYF.

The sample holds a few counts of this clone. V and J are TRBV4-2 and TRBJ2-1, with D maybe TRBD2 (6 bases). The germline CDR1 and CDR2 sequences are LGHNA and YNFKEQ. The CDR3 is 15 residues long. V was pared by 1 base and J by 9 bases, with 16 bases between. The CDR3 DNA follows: TGTGCCAGCAGCCAAGGTTTAGGGCCGGAGGGTGAGCAGTTCTTC. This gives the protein CASSQGLGPEGEQFF.

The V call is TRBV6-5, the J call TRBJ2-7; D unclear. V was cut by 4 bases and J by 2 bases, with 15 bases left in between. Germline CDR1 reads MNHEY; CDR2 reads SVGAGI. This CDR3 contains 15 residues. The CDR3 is CASSLPGTEAYEQYF. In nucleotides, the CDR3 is TGTGCCAGCAGTTTGCCGGGCACGGAAGCCTACGAGCAGTACTTC.

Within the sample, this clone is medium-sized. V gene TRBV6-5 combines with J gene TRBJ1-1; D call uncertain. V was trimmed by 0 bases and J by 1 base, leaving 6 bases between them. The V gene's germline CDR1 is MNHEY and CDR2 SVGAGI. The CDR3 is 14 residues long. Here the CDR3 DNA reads TGTGCCAGCAGTTACTCGGCCGGGAACACTGAAGCTTTCTTT. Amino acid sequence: CASSYSAGNTEAFF.

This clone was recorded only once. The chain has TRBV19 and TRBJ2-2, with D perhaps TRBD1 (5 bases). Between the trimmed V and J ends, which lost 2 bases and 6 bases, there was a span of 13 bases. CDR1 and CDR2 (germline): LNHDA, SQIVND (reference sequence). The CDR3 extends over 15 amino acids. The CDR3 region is CASSIQGLEAGELFF. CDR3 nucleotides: TGTGCCAGTAGTATACAGGGTCTCGAGGCCGGGGAGCTGTTTTTT.

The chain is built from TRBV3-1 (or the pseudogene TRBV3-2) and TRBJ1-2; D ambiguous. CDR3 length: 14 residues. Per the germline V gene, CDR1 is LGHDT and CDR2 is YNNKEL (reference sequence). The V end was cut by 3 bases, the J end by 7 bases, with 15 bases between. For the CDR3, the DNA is TGTGCCAGCAGCCACAGTAGCAGGCCCGGTGGCTACACCTTC. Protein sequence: CASSHSSRPGGYTF.

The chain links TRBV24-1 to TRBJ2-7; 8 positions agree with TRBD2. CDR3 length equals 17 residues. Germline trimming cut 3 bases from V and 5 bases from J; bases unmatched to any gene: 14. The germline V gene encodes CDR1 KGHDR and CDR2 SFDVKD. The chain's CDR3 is CATSDGNAAGVWNEQYF. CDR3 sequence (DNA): TGTGCCACCAGTGATGGAAATGCAGCGGGAGTTTGGAACGAGCAGTACTTC.

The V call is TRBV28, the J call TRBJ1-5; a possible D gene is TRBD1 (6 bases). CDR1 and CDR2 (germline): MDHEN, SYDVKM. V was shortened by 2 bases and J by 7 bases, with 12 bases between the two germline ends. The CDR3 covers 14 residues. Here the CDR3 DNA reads TGTGCCAGCAGTTTAGGCCCCAGGGGCCAGCCCCAGCATTTT. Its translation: CASSLGPRGQPQHF.

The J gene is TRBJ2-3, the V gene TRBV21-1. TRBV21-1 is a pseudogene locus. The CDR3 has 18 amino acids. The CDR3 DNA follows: TGTGCCAGCAGCAAATGCATGCCCCCAAGACGCACCACAGATACGCAGTATTTT. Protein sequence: CASSKCMPPRRTTDTQYF.

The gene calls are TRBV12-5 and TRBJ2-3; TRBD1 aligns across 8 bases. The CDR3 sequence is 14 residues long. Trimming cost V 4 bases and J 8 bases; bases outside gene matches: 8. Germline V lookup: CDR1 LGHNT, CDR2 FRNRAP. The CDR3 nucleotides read TGTGCTAGTGGTTCCGCGACAGGGGAAACTACGCAGTATTTT. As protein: CASGSATGETTQYF.

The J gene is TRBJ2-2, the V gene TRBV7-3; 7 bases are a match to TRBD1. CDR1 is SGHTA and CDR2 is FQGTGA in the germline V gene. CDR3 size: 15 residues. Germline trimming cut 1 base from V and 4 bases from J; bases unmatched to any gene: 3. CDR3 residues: CASSLKGAGTGELFF. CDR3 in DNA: TGTGCCAGCAGCTTAAAGGGGGCAGGCACCGGGGAGCTGTTTTTT.